This T cell receptor beta chain was sequenced in a study of technical replicates of blood from several donors. Produced via immunoSEQ multiplex PCR; TCRdb's table is partial and in-frame only. The profile covers roughly 72,000 clones, with 96% appearing a single time and 0.3% to 0.35% taken by the ten largest. V was cut by 3 bases and J by 4 bases, with 13 bases left in between. The CDR3 runs 15 residues. CDR1 is MGHRA, CDR2 YSYEKL, per germline. The TCR was taken from a human donor in good health. The chain combines TRBV4-1 with TRBJ1-3; D is possibly TRBD1 (5 bases). Sequencing used T cells isolated from PBMCs. CDR3 bases: TGCGCCAGCAGCCAGGCCCCGGGACTCGGAAACACCATATATTTT. This sequence encodes CASSQAPGLGNTIYF.